A selection of T cell receptor beta chains follows, all from one sample in a study of beta chain features in type 1 diabetes. Assay: immunoSEQ multiplex PCR; the TCRdb copy retains only in-frame clones and omits some. Altogether 310,000 or so clones are present, 7% to 9% being singletons, with the ten largest covering 0.44%. The sequenced material came from central memory CD4+ T cells from blood. The receptors were sampled from a woman under 30 in good health. CDR3s include the opening cysteine and the closing phenylalanine or tryptophan. The D gene is left open where the match is weak. Size values are once, few and many counts, or a class for expanded clones, and some rows have none.

j_call clone_size d_call cdr3_length v_call cdr3_aa cdr3_nt
TRBJ2-1 few TRBD2 16 TRBV6-4 CASSLLGTSGRNEQFF TGTGCCAGCAGCCTGCTGGGGACTAGCGGGAGGAATGAGCAGTTCTTC
TRBJ2-1 few TRBD2 13 TRBV2 CASRSGAWNEQFF TGTGCCAGCAGAAGCGGGGCTTGGAATGAGCAGTTCTTC
TRBJ2-2 - - 13 TRBV7-3 CASRIGPTGELFF TGTGCCAGCAGGATTGGACCCACCGGGGAGCTGTTTTTT
TRBJ2-6 few TRBD2 17 TRBV7-2 CASSHVAGASGANVLTF TGTGCCAGCAGCCACGTAGCGGGAGCATCTGGGGCCAACGTCCTGACTTTC
TRBJ2-5 - - 15 TRBV25-1 CASSQGDVLTETQYF TGTGCCAGCAGCCAAGGGGACGTTCTAACAGAGACCCAGTACTTC
TRBJ2-3 many TRBD1 14 TRBV14 CASSPGQGTDTQYF TGTGCCAGCAGTCCGGGACAGGGGACAGATACGCAGTATTTT
TRBJ2-7 - - 15 TRBV18 CASSARDTLSYEQYF TGTGCCAGCTCAGCCCGGGACACTTTGAGCTACGAGCAGTACTTC
TRBJ2-1 - TRBD1 15 TRBV4-2 CASSHGTGGYNEQFF TGTGCCAGCAGCCACGGGACAGGGGGTTACAATGAGCAGTTCTTC
TRBJ2-5 few TRBD2 15 TRBV6-6 CASSYFGGSMTSQYF TGTGCCAGCAGTTACTTCGGCGGGAGTATGACGTCCCAGTACTTC
TRBJ2-1 - TRBD2 20 TRBV5-1 CASSLTITSGSSNSYNEQFF TGCGCCAGCAGCTTGACCATAACTAGCGGGAGTTCCAACTCCTACAATGAGCAGTTCTTC
TRBJ1-3 few - 14 TRBV7-9 CASSFSVSENTIYF TGTGCCAGCAGCTTCTCTGTGAGTGAAAACACCATATATTTT
TRBJ2-5 - TRBD1 13 TRBV18 CASSTGEQETQYF TGTGCCAGCTCCACAGGGGAACAAGAGACCCAGTACTTC
TRBJ2-5 - - 13 TRBV6-1 CASTRLGGETQYF TGTGCCAGCACGAGACTAGGAGGGGAGACCCAGTACTTC
TRBJ1-4 few - 15 TRBV9 CASSVGDRFSAKLFF TGTGCCAGCAGCGTAGGGGACCGGTTTTCAGCGAAACTGTTTTTT
TRBJ1-5 - - 14 TRBV12-5 CASGRQSYIQPQHF TGTGCTAGTGGACGACAGTCCTATATTCAGCCCCAGCATTTT
TRBJ2-4 few TRBD2 12 TRBV2 CASSLEGREGLF TGTGCCAGCAGTTTGGAGGGGCGGGAGGGCCTTTTC
TRBJ2-5 few TRBD2 16 TRBV7-8 CASSPSGGRVQETQYF TGTGCCAGCAGCCCTAGTGGCGGGAGGGTCCAAGAGACCCAGTACTTC
TRBJ2-3 - - 14 TRBV5-1 CASSGGSLGDTQYF TGCGCCAGCAGTGGGGGGAGTTTAGGAGATACGCAGTATTTT
TRBJ2-3 - TRBD1 16 TRBV9 CASSAGRTGVGDTQYF TGTGCCAGCAGCGCTGGCCGGACAGGGGTGGGAGATACGCAGTATTTT
TRBJ2-2 - TRBD1 15 TRBV19 CASSILDREAGELFF TGTGCCAGTAGTATATTGGACAGGGAGGCCGGGGAGCTGTTTTTT
TRBJ2-7 - TRBD1 14 TRBV7-9 CASSRDRGNYEQYF TGTGCCAGCAGCCGGGACAGGGGAAACTACGAGCAGTACTTC
TRBJ2-2 few - 15 TRBV7-8 CASSTGTSNTGELFF TGTGCCAGCAGCACCGGGACCTCGAACACCGGGGAGCTGTTTTTT
TRBJ1-2 - - 15 TRBV21-1 CASSSLVGVNYGYTF TGTGCCAGCAGCTCGCTTGTGGGAGTAAACTATGGCTACACCTTC
TRBJ2-3 - TRBD2 17 TRBV10-3 CAISEGASGINTDTQYF TGTGCCATCAGTGAAGGGGCTAGCGGGATCAACACAGATACGCAGTATTTT
TRBJ2-2 - TRBD2 15 TRBV6-1 CASSTGLAGSGELFF TGTGCCAGCAGCACGGGACTAGCGGGATCCGGGGAGCTGTTTTTT
TRBJ2-7 - TRBD1 15 TRBV7-2 CASSSLPLGQAGQYF TGTGCCAGCAGCTCCCTGCCACTGGGACAGGCCGGGCAGTACTTC
TRBJ1-4 - TRBD1 15 TRBV18 CASSPQGATNEKLFF TGTGCCAGCTCACCGCAGGGGGCAACTAATGAAAAACTGTTTTTT
TRBJ2-4 many TRBD1 15 TRBV28 CASRKQGAESAIQYF TGTGCCAGCAGAAAACAGGGGGCCGAATCCGCCATTCAGTACTTC
TRBJ2-5 - - 13 TRBV28 CASSYSGQETQYF TGTGCCAGCAGTTATTCGGGGCAAGAGACCCAGTACTTC
TRBJ1-5 few - 15 TRBV19 CASSEVGAGNQPQHF TGTGCCAGTAGCGAGGTGGGGGCAGGCAATCAGCCCCAGCATTTT
TRBJ1-1 - - 14 TRBV28 CASSLSTLNTEAFF TGTGCCAGCAGTTTAAGCACCCTGAACACTGAAGCTTTCTTT
TRBJ2-3 many TRBD2 15 TRBV7-3 CASSLAGAGADTQYF TGTGCCAGCAGCTTAGCGGGAGCTGGCGCAGATACGCAGTATTTT
TRBJ1-4 - - 13 TRBV9 CASSYTPNEKLFF TGTGCCAGCAGCTACACACCGAATGAAAAACTGTTTTTT